These 19 T cell receptor beta chains were sequenced from one sample in a study of shared clonotypes between healthy human individuals (dated by TCRdb to 2018 to 2021). The library was made by the immunoSEQ multiplex PCR assay. TCRdb took this table from immuneACCESS and kept in-frame rearrangements with V and J called. Such tables lack part of the clones; where checked against another copy, unresolved V genes explain under half of the gap, and the rest is unexplained. The sample yields 2 million to 2.5 million clones; 95% were counted once. The ten top clones hold around 0.13% of the sample. Sample: naive CD4+ T cells sorted from blood. In the paper's terms, the cell subset or site label means: CD45RA+ positively selected. These receptor sequences come from a man between 18 and 35 years old in good health.

The J gene is TRBJ2-1, the V gene TRBV30; D perhaps matches TRBD2 (6 bases). The V and J ends lost 5 bases and 2 bases respectively, with 13 bases between them. This CDR3 is 14 amino acids long. The germline CDR1 and CDR2 sequences are GTSNPN and SVGIG (reference sequence). The DNA for the CDR3 is TGTGCCTGGGGCGGGGACTTGACCTACAATGAGCAGTTCTTC. Translating gives CAWGGDLTYNEQFF.

The V and J genes are TRBV6-1 and TRBJ1-2; unclear D gene. The germline gives CDR1 MNHNS, CDR2 SASEGT. V was shortened by 0 bases and J by 2 bases, with 13 bases between the two germline ends. The CDR3 length is 16 residues. The CDR3 sequence: CASSEAIGTINYGYTF. The CDR3, as DNA: TGTGCCAGCAGTGAAGCTATTGGCACGATCAACTATGGCTACACCTTC.

The chain has TRBV5-6 and TRBJ1-1; 9 bases agree with TRBD1. From germline, CDR1 is SGHDT and CDR2 YYEEEE. This CDR3 has 15 amino acids. V shed 4 bases and J 3 bases; nucleotides not matched to a gene: 7. CDR3 residues: CASSPGQGWDTEAFF. In nucleotides, the CDR3 is TGTGCCAGCAGCCCCGGACAGGGGTGGGACACTGAAGCTTTCTTT. The full variable domain, in which reference TRBV5-6 and TRBJ1-1 provide the parts outside the CDR3, is DAGVTQSPTHLIKTRGQQVTLRCSPKSGHDTVSWYQQALGQGPQFIFQYYEEEERQRGNFPDRFSGHQFPNYSSELNVNALLLGDSALYLCASSPGQGWDTEAFFGQGTRLTVV.

The chain combines TRBV19 with TRBJ1-4, with 9 bases fitting TRBD1. The CDR3 loop spans 14 amino acids. The V gene end was trimmed by 10 bases and the J gene end by 8 bases; junction bases not matched to a gene: 11. CDR1 is LNHDA, CDR2 SQIVND, per germline (reference sequence). The CDR3 nucleotides are TGTGCCACCCGACCGGGACAGGGCGAAGAAAAACTGTTTTTT. The encoded protein is CATRPGQGEEKLFF. Drawing the rest from reference TRBV19 and TRBJ1-4, the complete variable domain is DGGITQSPKYLFRKEGQNVTLSCEQNLNHDAMYWYRQDPGQGLRLIYYSQIVNDFQKGDIAEGYSVSREKKESFPLTVTSAQKNPTAFYLCATRPGQGEEKLFFGSGTQLSVL.

The chain combines TRBV15 with TRBJ1-5, with D tentatively TRBD1 (5 bases). CDR1 and CDR2 from the germline V gene are LNHNV and YYDKDF (reference sequence). Trimming shortened V by 0 bases and J by 3 bases, and 9 bases separated the two germline ends. The CDR3 is 15 residues long. The CDR3 sequence: CATSRDDSHNQPQHF. CDR3 nucleotide sequence: TGTGCCACCAGCAGAGATGACAGCCACAATCAGCCCCAGCATTTT.

The rearrangement joins TRBV30 to TRBJ2-5; 8 nucleotides align to TRBD1. V lost 5 bases to trimming and J lost 5 bases; unmatched junction nucleotides: 4. CDR3 length: 12 amino acids. Per the germline V gene, CDR1 is GTSNPN and CDR2 is SVGIG (reference sequence). The CDR3 nucleotides are TGTGCCTGGGGACAGGGCCACGAGACCCAGTACTTC. Its translation: CAWGQGHETQYF.

This chain joins TRBV4-3 and TRBJ2-1; the match to TRBD1 covers 7 bases. The V segment lost 5 bases and the J segment 1 base; nucleotides outside the gene matches: 5. Looked up from germline, CDR1 is LGHNA and CDR2 is YSLEER. This CDR3 has 15 residues. CDR3 DNA: TGCGCCAGCAGCGGAACAGGGGCTTCCTACAATGAGCAGTTCTTC. Translation gives CASSGTGASYNEQFF.

This chain uses TRBV10-2 with TRBJ1-5; TRBD1 is a possible D gene (6 bases). V was pared by 1 base and J by 6 bases, with 16 bases between. The CDR3 covers 16 residues. Per the germline V gene, CDR1 is WSHSY and CDR2 is SAAADI. The CDR3 loop is CASSELIPYRAQPQHF. DNA for the CDR3: TGCGCCAGCAGTGAGTTAATTCCCTACAGGGCTCAGCCCCAGCATTTT.

The chain combines TRBV7-2 with TRBJ2-1, with D possibly being TRBD2 (6 bases). V was clipped by 7 bases and J by 4 bases, with 17 bases between them. This CDR3 is built from 15 residues. CDR1 SGHTA and CDR2 FQGNSA come from the germline V gene. The CDR3 region is CASNGGAGVYNEQFF. CDR3 sequence (DNA): TGTGCCAGCAACGGGGGAGCGGGCGTTTACAATGAGCAGTTCTTC.

The rearrangement joins TRBV2 to TRBJ1-1; no firm D call. The CDR3 contains 14 residues. The V end lost 6 bases, the J end lost 0 bases, and 11 bases lay between the germline ends. Germline CDR1 reads SNHLY; CDR2 reads FYNNEI. The CDR3, as DNA: TGTGCCAGCAGGGGTAGGTACGTGAACACTGAAGCTTTCTTT. Its protein is CASRGRYVNTEAFF.

The rearrangement links TRBV5-1 to TRBJ2-7, with D perhaps assigned TRBD1 or TRBD2 (5 bases each). This CDR3 is built from 15 residues. CDR1 is SGHRS and CDR2 is YFSETQ in the germline V gene. Deletions cut 1 base from V and 0 bases from J, with 11 bases between. The CDR3 DNA reads as TGCGCCAGCAGCTTGTTTGCAGGGAGCTCCTACGAGCAGTACTTC. Its protein product is CASSLFAGSSYEQYF.

This chain links TRBV29-1 with TRBJ2-1; weak D call: TRBD2 (5 bases). Trimming stripped 2 bases from V and 9 bases from J, with 11 bases between. Looked up from germline, CDR1 is SQVTM and CDR2 is ANQGSEA. This CDR3 is 12 amino acids long. CDR3 region: CSVETSAVEQFF. For the CDR3, the DNA is TGCAGCGTTGAAACTAGTGCGGTTGAGCAGTTCTTC.

The gene calls are TRBV6-1 and TRBJ1-6; no clear D gene. The length of the CDR3 is 14 residues. CDR1 is MNHNS, CDR2 SASEGT, per germline. Trimming removed 7 bases from V and 7 bases from J, with 14 bases in between. The CDR3 here is CASTVGGTNSPLHF. The DNA of the CDR3 is TGTGCCAGCACGGTAGGCGGAACAAATTCACCCCTCCACTTT.

The chain couples TRBV28 to TRBJ2-3; tentatively, D is TRBD2 (6 bases). CDR3 length: 16 amino acids. The germline V and J ends were trimmed by 1 base and 4 bases, with 15 bases remaining between them. Germline loops: CDR1 MDHEN, CDR2 SYDVKM. CDR3 DNA: TGTGCCAGCAGTTTATCTGGGGGGATCTCCTCAGATACGCAGTATTTT. Its translation: CASSLSGGISSDTQYF.

CDR3 loop: CASSGGEGSGETQYF. The CDR3, as DNA: TGTGCCAGCAGTGGTGGGGAGGGGAGCGGAGAGACCCAGTACTTC. The V call is TRBV2, the J call TRBJ2-5; 7 nucleotides match TRBD2. Germline trimming cut 4 bases from V and 4 bases from J; bases unmatched to any gene: 9. The CDR3 totals 15 residues. Germline values: CDR1 SNHLY, CDR2 FYNNEI.

The rearrangement uses TRBV11-2 and TRBJ1-6, with D possibly matching TRBD1 (6 bases). The CDR3 spans 15 residues. Germline CDR1 is SGHAT and CDR2 is FQNNGV. Trimming took off 6 bases at V and 6 bases at J, with 15 bases between the two ends. The CDR3 sequence: CASRRRGEINSPLHF. As DNA, the CDR3 is TGTGCCAGCAGACGAAGGGGGGAGATTAATTCACCCCTCCACTTT.

Only one count was recorded for this clone. The rearrangement uses TRBV10-3 and TRBJ2-7; tentatively, D is TRBD1 (6 bases). Per germline, CDR1 ENHRY and CDR2 SYGVKD. The CDR3 extends over 12 amino acids. V lost 8 bases and J lost 3, with 11 bases in between. The CDR3 nucleotides are TGTGCCATCGGAGACAGGAGCTACGAGCAGTACTTC. This encodes CAIGDRSYEQYF.

The rearrangement links TRBV5-1 to TRBJ1-6; perhaps TRBD1 as D (6 bases). This CDR3 has 18 residues. The V and J ends lost 5 bases and 0 bases respectively, with 18 bases between them. Germline V gene lookup returns CDR1 SGHRS and CDR2 YFSETQ. CDR3 residues: CASSGGGRGSSYNSPLHF. DNA for the CDR3: TGCGCCAGCAGTGGCGGGGGAAGGGGGAGCTCCTATAATTCACCCCTCCACTTT.

Comments on this clone: Other DNA sequences in the same sample also yield this CDR3. The CDR3 region is CASSQDRVTEAFF. DNA for the CDR3: TGTGCCAGCAGCCAAGATCGGGTGACTGAAGCTTTCTTT. V and J are TRBV14 and TRBJ1-1; D gene ambiguous. CDR3 size: 13 residues. V was cut by 0 bases and J by 5 bases, with 7 bases left in between. Germline V gene data show CDR1 as SGHDN and CDR2 as FVKESK. The full variable domain, rest sourced from reference TRBV14 and TRBJ1-1, is EAGVTQFPSHSVIEKGQTVTLRCDPISGHDNLYWYRRVMGKEIKFLLHFVKESKQDESGMPNNRFLAERTGGTYSTLKVQPAELEDSGVYFCASSQDRVTEAFFGQGTRLTVV.